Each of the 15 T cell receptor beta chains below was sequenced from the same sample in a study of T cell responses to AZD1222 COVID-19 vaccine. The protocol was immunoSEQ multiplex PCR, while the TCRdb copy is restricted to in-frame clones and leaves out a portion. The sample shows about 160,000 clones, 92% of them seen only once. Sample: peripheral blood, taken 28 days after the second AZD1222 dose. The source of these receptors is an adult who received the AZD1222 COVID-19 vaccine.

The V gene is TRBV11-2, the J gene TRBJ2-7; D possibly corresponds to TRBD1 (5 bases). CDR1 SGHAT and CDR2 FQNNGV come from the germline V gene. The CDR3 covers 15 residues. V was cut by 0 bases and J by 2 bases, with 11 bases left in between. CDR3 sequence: CASSLDPLRAYEQYF. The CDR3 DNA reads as TGTGCCAGCAGCTTAGATCCTCTCAGGGCCTACGAGCAGTACTTC.

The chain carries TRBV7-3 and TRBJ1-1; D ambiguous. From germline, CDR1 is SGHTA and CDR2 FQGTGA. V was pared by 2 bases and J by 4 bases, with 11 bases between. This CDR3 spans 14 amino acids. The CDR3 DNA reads TGTGCCAGCAGCTTAGGGCGGGCGGCCACTGAAGCTTTCTTT. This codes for CASSLGRAATEAFF.

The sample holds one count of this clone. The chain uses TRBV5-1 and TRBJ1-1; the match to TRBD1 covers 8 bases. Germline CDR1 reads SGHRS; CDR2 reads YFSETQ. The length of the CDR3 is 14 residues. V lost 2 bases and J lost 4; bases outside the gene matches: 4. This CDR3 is CASSFWQGATEAFF. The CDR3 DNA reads TGCGCCAGCAGCTTTTGGCAGGGGGCCACTGAAGCTTTCTTT.

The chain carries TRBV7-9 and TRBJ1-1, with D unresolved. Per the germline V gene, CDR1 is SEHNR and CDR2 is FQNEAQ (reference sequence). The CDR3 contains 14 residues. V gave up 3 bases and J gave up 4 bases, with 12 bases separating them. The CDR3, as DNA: TGTGCCAGCAGCTTTGACGTGGTGACCACTGAAGCTTTCTTT. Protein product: CASSFDVVTTEAFF. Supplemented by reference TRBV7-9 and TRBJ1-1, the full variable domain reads DTGVSQNPRHKITKRGQNVTFRCDPISEHNRLYWYRQTLGQGPEFLTYFQNEAQLEKSRLLSDRFSAERPKGSFSTLEIQRTEQGDSAMYLCASSFDVVTTEAFFGQGTRLTVV.

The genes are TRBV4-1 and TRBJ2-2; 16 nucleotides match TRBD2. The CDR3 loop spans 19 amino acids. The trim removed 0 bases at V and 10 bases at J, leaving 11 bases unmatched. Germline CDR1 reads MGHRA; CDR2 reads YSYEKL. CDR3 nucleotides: TGCGCCAGCAGCCAAGAAGGGACTAGCGGGGGGGCCCGCCATCCGGAGCTGTTTTTT. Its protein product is CASSQEGTSGGARHPELFF.

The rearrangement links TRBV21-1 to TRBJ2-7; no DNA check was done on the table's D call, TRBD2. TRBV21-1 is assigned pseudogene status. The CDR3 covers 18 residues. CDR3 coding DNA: TGTGCCAGCCCGCCGACTAGCGGGGTCAATCTTAGCTCCTACGAGCAGTACTTC. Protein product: CASPPTSGVNLSSYEQYF.

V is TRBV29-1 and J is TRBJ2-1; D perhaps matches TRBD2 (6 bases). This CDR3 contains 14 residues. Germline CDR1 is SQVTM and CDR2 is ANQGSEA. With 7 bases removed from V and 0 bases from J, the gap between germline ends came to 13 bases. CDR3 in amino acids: CSGGGASSYNEQFF. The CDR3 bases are TGCAGCGGAGGAGGGGCCAGCTCCTACAATGAGCAGTTCTTC.

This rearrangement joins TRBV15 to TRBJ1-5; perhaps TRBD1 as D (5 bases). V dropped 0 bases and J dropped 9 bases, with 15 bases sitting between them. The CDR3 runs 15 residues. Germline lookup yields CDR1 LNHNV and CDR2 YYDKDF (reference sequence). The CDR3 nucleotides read TGTGCCACCAGCAGAGATCGGGGACCCGCCTGGCCCCAGCATTTT. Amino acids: CATSRDRGPAWPQHF. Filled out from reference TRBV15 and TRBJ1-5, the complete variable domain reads DAMVIQNPRYQVTQFGKPVTLSCSQTLNHNVMYWYQQKSSQAPKLLFHYYDKDFNNEADTPDNFQSRRPNTSFCFLDIRSPGLGDTAMYLCATSRDRGPAWPQHFGDGTRLSIL.

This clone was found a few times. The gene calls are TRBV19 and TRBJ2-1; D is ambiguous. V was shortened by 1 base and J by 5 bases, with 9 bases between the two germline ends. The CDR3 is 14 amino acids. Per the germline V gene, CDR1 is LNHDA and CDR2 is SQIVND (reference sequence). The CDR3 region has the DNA TGTGCCAGTAGTATAGTGAGCCGAAACAATGAGCAGTTCTTC. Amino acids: CASSIVSRNNEQFF.

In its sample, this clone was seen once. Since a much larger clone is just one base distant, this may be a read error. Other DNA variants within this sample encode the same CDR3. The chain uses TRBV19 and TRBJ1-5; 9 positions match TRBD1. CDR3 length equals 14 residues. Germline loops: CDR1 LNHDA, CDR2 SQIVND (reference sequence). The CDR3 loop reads CASTPGTGLQPQHF. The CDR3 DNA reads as TGTGCCAGTACTCCCGGGACAGGGCTTCAGCCCCAGCACTTT. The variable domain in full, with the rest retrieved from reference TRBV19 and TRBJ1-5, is DGGITQSPKYLFRKEGQNVTLSCEQNLNHDAMYWYRQDPGQGLRLIYYSQIVNDFQKGDIAEGYSVSREKKESFPLTVTSAQKNPTAFYLCASTPGTGLQPQHFGDGTRLSIL.

CDR3 sequence (DNA): TGTGCCAGCAGCCAGGTACAGACCCAGTACTTC. This translates into CASSQVQTQYF. The chain has TRBV3-1 (or the pseudogene TRBV3-2) and TRBJ2-5; D call uncertain. The germline V and J ends were trimmed by 3 bases and 6 bases, with 5 bases remaining between them. Germline V gene sequence: CDR1 LGHDT, CDR2 YNNKEL (reference sequence). The CDR3 has 11 residues.

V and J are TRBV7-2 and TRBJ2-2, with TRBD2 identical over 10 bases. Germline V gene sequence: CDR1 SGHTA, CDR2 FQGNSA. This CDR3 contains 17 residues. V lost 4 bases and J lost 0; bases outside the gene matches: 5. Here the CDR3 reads CASSYPGLAPNTGELFF. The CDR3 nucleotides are TGTGCCAGCAGCTATCCGGGACTAGCGCCGAACACCGGGGAGCTGTTTTTT.

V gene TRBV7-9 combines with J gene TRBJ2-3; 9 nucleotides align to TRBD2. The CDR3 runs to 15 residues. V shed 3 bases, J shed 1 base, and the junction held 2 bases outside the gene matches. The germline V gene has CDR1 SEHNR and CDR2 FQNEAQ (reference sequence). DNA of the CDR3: TGTGCCAGCAGCTTGATAGCGGGGGGCACAGATACGCAGTATTTT. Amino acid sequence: CASSLIAGGTDTQYF.

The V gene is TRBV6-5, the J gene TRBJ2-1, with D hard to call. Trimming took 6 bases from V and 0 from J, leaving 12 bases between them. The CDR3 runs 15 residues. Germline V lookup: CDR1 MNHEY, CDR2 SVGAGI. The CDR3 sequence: CASRVRTLSYNEQFF. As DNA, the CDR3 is TGTGCCAGCAGGGTCAGAACACTCTCCTACAATGAGCAGTTCTTC.

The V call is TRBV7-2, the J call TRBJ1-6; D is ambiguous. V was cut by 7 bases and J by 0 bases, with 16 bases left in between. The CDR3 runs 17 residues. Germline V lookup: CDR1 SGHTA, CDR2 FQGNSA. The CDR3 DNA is TGTGCCAGCACCACAACCCCCGCAAGCTCCTATAATTCACCCCTCCACTTT. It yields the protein CASTTTPASSYNSPLHF.